One and the same sample provided the 12 T cell receptor beta chains below, sequenced in a study of shared clonotypes between healthy human individuals. Profiled with immunoSEQ multiplex PCR; TCRdb holds only in-frame clones, not every one. The sample has some 1,100,000 clones, around 78% seen once. The sequenced sample was memory CD4+ T cells from PBMCs. Documented subset: CD45RA-negative fraction. The receptors here all came from a man aged 18 to 29 in good health. Some clones in this sample may be carry-over from other donors' samples.

The chain employs TRBV6-1 and TRBJ2-1; 8 positions match TRBD1. There are 14 residues in the CDR3. V shed 6 bases, J shed 9 bases, and the junction held 10 bases outside the gene matches. Germline values: CDR1 MNHNS, CDR2 SASEGT. DNA for the CDR3: TGTGCCAGCAGCGAACGACAGGGGACAAGTGAGCAGTTCTTC. Its protein product is CASSERQGTSEQFF.

This clone was observed once. This chain links TRBV5-1 with TRBJ2-1; 9 bases agree with TRBD1. V shed 6 bases, J shed 9 bases, and the junction held 10 bases outside the gene matches. There are 14 residues in the CDR3. Germline V gives CDR1 SGHRS, CDR2 YFSETQ. The CDR3, as DNA: TGCGCCAGCATACCGGGACAGGGAGGGGGTGAGCAGTTCTTC. Protein product: CASIPGQGGGEQFF.

The chain couples TRBV6-4 to TRBJ1-1; 7 bases line up with TRBD1. Germline CDR1 reads MRHNA; CDR2 reads SNTAGT. The CDR3 runs to 13 residues. Losses at the gene ends were 3 bases for V and 4 bases for J; bases not matched to a gene: 2. CDR3 amino acids: CASSETGSTEAFF. In DNA, the CDR3 is TGTGCCAGCAGTGAGACAGGGTCCACTGAAGCTTTCTTT.

The V and J genes are TRBV7-6 and TRBJ2-5, with D possibly TRBD1 on 5 matching bases. The CDR3 covers 16 residues. The V and J ends lost 1 base and 4 bases respectively, with 16 bases between them. Germline CDR1 reads SGHVS; CDR2 reads FNYEAQ. The CDR3 spells CASSLGGHPRVETQYF. CDR3 DNA sequence: TGTGCCAGCAGCTTAGGAGGACACCCCAGAGTAGAGACCCAGTACTTC.

This clone was seen a handful of times. This rearrangement joins TRBV18 to TRBJ2-2, with 7 bases identical to TRBD1. J lost 4 bases, V lost 2 bases, and 7 bases had no gene match. CDR1 and CDR2 from the germline V gene are KGHSH and LQKENI. The CDR3 runs to 16 residues. The CDR3 spells CASSPMRPGGTGELFF. The CDR3 DNA reads TGTGCCAGCTCACCAATGAGGCCAGGGGGCACCGGGGAGCTGTTTTTT.

The rearrangement uses TRBV19 and TRBJ1-5; D ambiguous. The germline CDR1 and CDR2 sequences are LNHDA and SQIVND (reference sequence). CDR3 size: 13 residues. V lost 1 base to trimming and J lost 7 bases, with 8 bases between them. The DNA of the CDR3 is TGTGCCAGTAGTATAGGGGCAGGACAGCCCCAGCATTTT. Translation gives CASSIGAGQPQHF.

The rearrangement uses TRBV7-9 and TRBJ1-2, with D possibly being TRBD1 (6 bases). The germline gives CDR1 SEHNR, CDR2 FQNEAQ (reference sequence). The CDR3 length is 14 residues. Trimming left V 1 base short and J 7 bases short, with 13 bases between. CDR3 loop: CASSLDGRGGGYTF. The CDR3 region has the DNA TGTGCCAGCAGCTTAGATGGCAGGGGCGGTGGCTACACCTTC.

This CDR3 reads CASSPVAGTSTDTQYF. Written as DNA, the CDR3 is TGTGCCAGCTCTCCGGTAGCGGGAACTAGCACAGATACGCAGTATTTT. V and J are TRBV18 and TRBJ2-3; TRBD2 agrees at 8 bases. The ends lost 6 bases at V and 0 bases at J; junction bases unmatched: 8. The CDR3 has 16 amino acids. Looked up from germline, CDR1 is KGHSH and CDR2 is LQKENI.

This rearrangement joins TRBV6-1 to TRBJ2-7, with D perhaps matching TRBD2 (6 bases). Germline-derived CDR1 and CDR2 are MNHNS and SASEGT. The V end was cut by 0 bases, the J end by 0 bases, with 9 bases between. The CDR3 is made up of 15 amino acids. The CDR3 region has the DNA TGTGCCAGCAGTGAAGCCGGTAGCGGCTCCTACGAGCAGTACTTC. This codes for CASSEAGSGSYEQYF.

This clone was seen at least ten times. The gene calls are TRBV2 and TRBJ2-7; possible D gene TRBD2, 7 bases. In germline, CDR1 is SNHLY, CDR2 FYNNEI. The V end was cut by 7 bases, the J end by 2 bases, with 18 bases between. CDR3 length equals 15 residues. CDR3 sequence reads: CASTPGASGAYEQYF. CDR3 nucleotides: TGTGCCAGCACCCCGGGGGCTAGCGGAGCCTACGAGCAGTACTTC. The variable domain in full, with the rest retrieved from reference TRBV2 and TRBJ2-7, is EPEVTQTPSHQVTQMGQEVILRCVPISNHLYFYWYRQILGQKVEFLVSFYNNEISEKSEIFDDQFSVERPDGSNFTLKIRSTKLEDSAMYFCASTPGASGAYEQYFGPGTRLTVT.

V usage is TRBV2 and J usage is TRBJ1-3; D gene unclear. CDR1 is SNHLY, CDR2 FYNNEI, per germline. The germline V and J ends were trimmed by 2 bases and 0 bases, with 8 bases remaining between them. CDR3 length: 15 amino acids. CDR3 nucleotides: TGTGCCAGCAGTGAACCCTTCAGCTCTGGAAACACCATATATTTT. Translation: CASSEPFSSGNTIYF.

The chain employs TRBV11-2 and TRBJ2-5, with 9 bases that match TRBD2. The V and J ends lost 5 bases and 4 bases, in that order; junction bases with no gene match: 8. This CDR3 spans 15 amino acids. CDR1 and CDR2 from the germline V gene are SGHAT and FQNNGV. CDR3 region: CASSVLGLAGETQYF. The DNA for the CDR3 is TGTGCCAGCAGCGTTCTGGGACTAGCAGGAGAGACCCAGTACTTC.